Sequencing of this TCR beta chain was carried out in a study of regulatory T cells in long-lasting Graves disease. Overall study findings and caveats: Patients whose Graves' disease persisted exhibited lower TCR diversity than those newly diagnosed.

The sample's time point: persistent/refractory GD, antithyroid drugs over 5 years with positive TRAb. RNA extracted from PBMCs served as the sequencing template. A remark on this clonotype: Its antigen is unknown.

The CDR3 covers 14 residues. Trimming shortened V by 0 bases and J by 6 bases, and 11 bases separated the two germline ends. The germline V gene encodes CDR1 KGHSH and CDR2 LQKENI. Building the TCR beta libraries relied on iRepertoire HTBI primers, and CDR3 regions underwent Arm-PCR. Via MiXCR, TCRdb re-called the multiplex PCR reads, giving one row per CDR3 protein. The sample includes about 460,000 distinct CDR3 sequences, approximately 23% of them seen just once. The starting material was peripheral blood mononuclear cells (PBMCs), obtained when the disease was refractory, from a patient treated with antithyroid drugs. This receptor was identified in a female donor with Graves disease. The chain uses TRBV18 and TRBJ1-2; a possible D gene is TRBD1 (6 bases). CDR3 bases: TGTGCCAGCTCACCACCGGCAGGGGACCATGGCTACACCTTC. The encoded protein is CASSPPAGDHGYTF.